This is a list of T cell receptor beta chains from one sample in a study of identical twins. TCRdb independently ran MiXCR on the 5' RACE reads; one entry per CDR3 protein. Seen here are roughly 690,000 distinct CDR3 sequences, less than 25% observed once, and the top ten hold 4.3%. These records were also assigned to another study, of T cells expressing NK-cell markers.

The sequencing sample was made of PBMCs. The source is a young woman in good health. The CDR3 runs from the conserved cysteine through the conserved F or W. A D gene is named only where the DNA matches it firmly. Clone size is given for some rows only: seen once, a few or many times, or a class if the clone is expanded.

size | J | D | V | DNA | CDR3
. | TRBJ2-2 | . | TRBV20-1 | TGCAGTACAACCCGAGGCAGAAACACCGGGGAGCTGTTTTTT | CSTTRGRNTGELFF
. | TRBJ2-3 | . | TRBV6-5 | TGTGCCAGCAGTTACTCGACTATGTCCGGGGATACGCAGTATTTT | CASSYSTMSGDTQYF
. | TRBJ2-7 | TRBD2 | TRBV5-1 | TGCGCCAGCAGCTTGGGGATGGGACTAGCGGGATCCTACGAGCAGTACTTC | CASSLGMGLAGSYEQYF
. | TRBJ1-6 | . | TRBV9 | TGTGCCAGCAGCGTAGCCCACCGCAATTCACCCCTCCACTTT | CASSVAHRNSPLHF
few | TRBJ1-1 | . | TRBV7-9 | TGTGCCAGCAGCTTCCGCGACCACACTGAAGCTTTCTTT | CASSFRDHTEAFF
few | TRBJ2-3 | TRBD2 | TRBV5-6 | TGTGCCAGCAGCTCGGGACTAGCGGCAGATACGCAGTATTTT | CASSSGLAADTQYF
few | TRBJ2-7 | TRBD1 | TRBV7-2 | TGTGCCAGCAGCCAGGGGACAGGGTTAGGCGAGCAGTACTTC | CASSQGTGLGEQYF
few | TRBJ1-2 | . | TRBV6-1 | TGTGCCAGCAGTGAAGAGGGGCACGGCTACACCTTC | CASSEEGHGYTF
. | TRBJ2-7 | . | TRBV12-3/TRBV12-4 | TGTGCCAGCAGTTTACAACGGGGGCAGTACTTC | CASSLQRGQYF
once | TRBJ2-3 | TRBD2 | TRBV20-1 | TGCAGTGCTAGTGTAGCGGGAGGGGCAGATACGCAGTATTTT | CSASVAGGADTQYF
. | TRBJ1-2 | . | TRBV6-1 | TGTGCCAGCAGTGGAGGAGGAGGGTCGAGTGGCTACACCTTC | CASSGGGGSSGYTF
few | TRBJ1-2 | . | TRBV5-1 | TGCGCCAGCAGCCCTGAGATTAACTATGGCTACACCTTC | CASSPEINYGYTF
. | TRBJ2-7 | TRBD2 | TRBV10-2 | TGCGCCAGCAGTGAGGAGCTAGCGGGGATTTACGAGCAGTACTTC | CASSEELAGIYEQYF
few | TRBJ2-7 | . | TRBV20-1 | TGCAGTGCTAGAAAATTAGGTGGCGAGCAGTACTTC | CSARKLGGEQYF
few | TRBJ2-1 | . | TRBV7-9 | TGTGCCAGCAGCTTAGGAAGCACTCTCGATGAGCAGTTCTTC | CASSLGSTLDEQFF
few | TRBJ1-1 | . | TRBV11-3 | TGTGCCAGCAGCTTACTCGGGGGCGCGCACACTGAAGCTTTCTTT | CASSLLGGAHTEAFF
few | TRBJ2-7 | . | TRBV5-1 | TGCGCCAGCAGCCTGGTAGGGGTCTACGAGCAGTACTTC | CASSLVGVYEQYF
. | TRBJ2-2 | . | TRBV18 | TGTGCCAGCTCACCTAAAGTCGGGGGCCCTATGGTCGGCACCGGGGAGCTGTTTTTT | CASSPKVGGPMVGTGELFF
. | TRBJ2-2 | . | TRBV20-1 | TGCAGTGCTAGAGGGAGCACCGGGGAGCTGTTTTTT | CSARGSTGELFF
few | TRBJ2-5 | . | TRBV15 | TGTGCCACCAGCAGAGTGACAGGCCAAGAGACCCAGTACTTC | CATSRVTGQETQYF
few | TRBJ2-6 | . | TRBV5-1 | TGCGCCAGCAGCTTGGCCATGGACAGGGCCAACGTCCTGACTTTC | CASSLAMDRANVLTF
few | TRBJ2-1 | . | TRBV10-3 | TGTGCCATCGAAGGGGGAGGTGAGCAGTTCTTC | CAIEGGGEQFF
few | TRBJ2-1 | TRBD1 | TRBV9 | TGTGCCAGCAGCGGGACAGGGTACCACAATGAGCAGTTCTTC | CASSGTGYHNEQFF
few | TRBJ2-5 | . | TRBV20-1 | TGCAGTGCTAGAGATCCGGTCGGGGCGGGAGAGACCCAGTACTTC | CSARDPVGAGETQYF
. | TRBJ2-5 | TRBD2 | TRBV6-6 | TGTGCCAGCACGCTCCTAGCGGGAGGGTCCCAGTACTTC | CASTLLAGGSQYF
few | TRBJ1-5 | . | TRBV12-5 | TGTGCTAGTGGCCTAGGTATGCCTCAGCCCCAGCATTTT | CASGLGMPQPQHF
. | TRBJ2-7 | TRBD2 | TRBV3-1 | TGTGCCAGCAGCCCCCCCGCGGGAGGGAAAGACGAGCAGTACTTC | CASSPPAGGKDEQYF
. | TRBJ2-5 | TRBD2 | TRBV6-5 | TGTGCCAGCAGTTACCAACGGGGGGGAGAGACCCAGTACTTC | CASSYQRGGETQYF
few | TRBJ1-4 | . | TRBV5-1 | TGCGCCAGCAGTTTGGACGGAAGTAATGAAAAACTGTTTTTT | CASSLDGSNEKLFF
few | TRBJ1-1 | . | TRBV2 | TGTGCCAGCAATGCAGGGAGGCCGGGTTACACTGAAGCTTTCTTT | CASNAGRPGYTEAFF
few | TRBJ2-5 | TRBD2 | TRBV20-1 | TGCAGTGCTACTAGCGGGAGTATGGAGACCCAGTACTTC | CSATSGSMETQYF
few | TRBJ2-3 | . | TRBV4-2 | TGTGCCAGCAGCCAAGGGGGGGGACGGAAGGGGGCAGATACGCAGTATTTT | CASSQGGGRKGADTQYF
. | TRBJ2-1 | . | TRBV4-3 | TGCGCCAGCAGCCAAGATCTTCGGGGCTACAATGAGCAGTTCTTC | CASSQDLRGYNEQFF
many | TRBJ2-1 | . | TRBV18 | TGTGCCAGCTCACCCGAATACGTTACGTGGAAGTTCTTC | CASSPEYVTWKFF
. | TRBJ2-5 | TRBD2 | TRBV7-2 | TGTGCCAGCAGCTTAAGGGTTCCACTAGCGGCTCAAGAGACCCAGTACTTC | CASSLRVPLAAQETQYF
few | TRBJ1-1 | TRBD1 | TRBV29-1 | TGCAGCGTCGGGACAGGGTTGGCTTCCTCTGAAGCTTTCTTT | CSVGTGLASSEAFF